This TCR beta chain was observed in a study of T-cell memory formation after mild COVID-19. Broader study findings: Clones contracting over day 15 to 85 were CD4/CD8 balanced, with later expanders leaning CD4+. Researchers found some responding clones in pre-infection memory, a sign that cross-reactive memory joined. The second-wave clones peaking on day 37 were not confirmed as SARS-CoV-2-specific. Most CD4+ clones that shrank were in CM and EM, while CD8+ ones turned up in EMRA.

TCRdb re-derived calls from the 5' RACE reads in MiXCR, one entry per CDR3 protein. The sample has about 140,000 distinct CDR3 sequences, over 6% seen once; the top ten hold just over 2%. About this clonotype itself: What it binds is unknown.

The CDR3 sequence is 15 residues long. Per germline, CDR1 KGHSH and CDR2 LQKENI. Trimming took off 2 bases at V and 2 bases at J, with 11 bases between the two ends. The sequenced sample consisted of PBMCs or a T cell subset sorted from them (not recorded which). The chain carries TRBV18 and TRBJ2-3; no clear D gene. The sequence derives from an adult woman who had mild COVID-19 (a few samples of this study predate the infection). Cell type and time point are not known. The CDR3 DNA is TGTGCCAGCTCACCAAGTCGGGCCCTCACAGATACGCAGTATTTT. Its protein is CASSPSRALTDTQYF.